The present TCR beta chain was sequenced within a study of regulatory T cells in long-lasting Graves disease. Findings of the study overall: Relative to new patients (roughly 980), persistent patients exhibited greater sharing of public clonotypes (over 2,500). Segments TRBV28, TRBJ1-2 and TRBJ2-5 showed preferential usage in persistent disease.

The table lists this clonotype with many counts. Its antigen is undetermined. With iRepertoire HTBI primers and Arm-PCR of CDR3 regions, TCR beta libraries were built. TCRdb reanalysed the multiplex PCR reads using MiXCR and keeps one entry per CDR3 protein. The sample has about half a million distinct CDR3 sequences, around 13% seen once. V lost 6 bases to trimming and J lost 7 bases, with 19 bases between them. This CDR3 is built from 13 residues. Germline loops: CDR1 SQVTM, CDR2 ANQGSEA. Time point specified: newly diagnosed GD, antithyroid drugs for less than 3 months. Isolated PBMC RNA provided the starting material for the TCR library. This sample was also put to use in a study of T cells in Graves' hyperthyroidism and ophthalmopathy. That study adds: Hyperthyroidism, newly diagnosed and lasting under 2 months, affected patients aged 18 to 65. Blood also contained most expanded thyroid clonotypes above 0.001.

The chain joins TRBV29-1 to TRBJ2-7, with no clear D. The starting material was peripheral blood mononuclear cells (PBMCs), obtained at new diagnosis, from a patient treated with antithyroid drugs. The source of this sequence is a woman aged 25-40 years with Graves disease. CDR3 sequence reads: CSVSTGSTYEQYF. The CDR3 nucleotides read TGCAGCGTCTCCACCGGCAGCACTTATGAGCAGTACTTC.